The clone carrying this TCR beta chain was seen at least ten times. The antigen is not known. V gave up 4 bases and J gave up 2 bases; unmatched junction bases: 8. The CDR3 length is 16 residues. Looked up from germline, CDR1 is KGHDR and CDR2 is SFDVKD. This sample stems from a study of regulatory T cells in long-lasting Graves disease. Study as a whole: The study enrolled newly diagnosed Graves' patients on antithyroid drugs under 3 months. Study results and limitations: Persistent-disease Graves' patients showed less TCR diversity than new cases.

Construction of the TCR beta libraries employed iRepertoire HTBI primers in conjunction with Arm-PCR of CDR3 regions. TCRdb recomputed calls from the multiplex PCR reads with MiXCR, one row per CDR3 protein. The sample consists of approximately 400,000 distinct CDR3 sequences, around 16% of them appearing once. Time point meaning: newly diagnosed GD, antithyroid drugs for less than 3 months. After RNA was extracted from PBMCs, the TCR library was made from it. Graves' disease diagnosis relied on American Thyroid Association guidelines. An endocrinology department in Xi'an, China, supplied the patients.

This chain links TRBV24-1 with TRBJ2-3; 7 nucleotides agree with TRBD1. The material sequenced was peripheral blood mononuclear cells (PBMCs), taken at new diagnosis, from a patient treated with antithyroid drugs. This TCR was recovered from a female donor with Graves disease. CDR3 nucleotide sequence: TGTGCCACCAGTGAGACCGGGACAGATCTCACAGATACGCAGTATTTT. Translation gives CATSETGTDLTDTQYF.